The 25 T cell receptor beta chains below come from one sample, sequenced in a study of breast tumors, draining lymph nodes, adjacent tissues. TCRdb re-analysed the multiplex PCR reads in MiXCR, keeping a single row per CDR3 protein. The sample has 100,000 to 150,000 distinct CDR3 sequences, 15% to 20% seen once. Axillary draining lymph nodes of breast cancer patients supplied the node samples. The sample was axillary lymph node tissue. The receptors here all came from a female donor with breast cancer. Some clones in this sample may be carry-over from other donors' samples.

Many counts were recorded for this clonotype. V and J are TRBV2 and TRBJ1-2; D remains ambiguous. Per germline, CDR1 SNHLY and CDR2 FYNNEI. The V end lost 1 base, the J end lost 6 bases, and 9 bases lay between the germline ends. The CDR3 has 13 residues. In DNA form, the CDR3 reads TGTGCCAGCAGTGAAGGCCCGGGCGATGGCTACACCTTC. Protein: CASSEGPGDGYTF.

This clonotype was counted many times. J is TRBJ2-7 and V is TRBV6-5, with TRBD1 matching 9 bases. Germline V gene sequence: CDR1 MNHEY, CDR2 SVGAGI. CDR3 length: 14 amino acids. Trimming took 6 bases from V and 5 from J; bases not matched to a gene: 8. The CDR3 here is CASSDTGQGHEQYF. In DNA, the CDR3 is TGTGCCAGCAGCGACACGGGACAGGGCCACGAGCAGTACTTC.

This clonotype was detected many times. The V and J genes are TRBV5-1 and TRBJ2-7, with 9 positions matching TRBD1. CDR1 and CDR2 from the germline V gene are SGHRS and YFSETQ. Germline trimming cut 4 bases from V and 3 bases from J; bases unmatched to any gene: 8. This CDR3 comprises 15 residues. For the CDR3, the DNA is TGCGCCAGCAGCCAGGGACAGGGAAGCCTCTACGAGCAGTACTTC. Translation gives CASSQGQGSLYEQYF.

This clonotype was observed at least ten times. This chain joins TRBV7-9 and TRBJ2-5; D is uncertain. The CDR3 runs 13 residues. Trimming removed 2 bases at V and 4 bases at J, with 8 bases between. The germline V gene has CDR1 SEHNR and CDR2 FQNEAQ (reference sequence). The CDR3, as DNA: TGTGCCAGCAGCTTAACCTCTCTAGAGACCCAGTACTTC. Amino acid sequence: CASSLTSLETQYF. The full variable domain, its missing parts supplied by reference TRBV7-9 and TRBJ2-5, is DTGVSQNPRHKITKRGQNVTFRCDPISEHNRLYWYRQTLGQGPEFLTYFQNEAQLEKSRLLSDRFSAERPKGSFSTLEIQRTEQGDSAMYLCASSLTSLETQYFGPGTRLLVL.

This clonotype was seen repeatedly, ten times or more. A junction end diverges from the germline sequence, so it may reflect a read error. The chain carries TRBV7-7 and TRBJ2-7, with 7 bases matching TRBD1. Germline V gene lookup returns CDR1 SSHAT and CDR2 FNYEAQ (reference sequence). The CDR3 has 15 amino acids. CDR3 DNA: TGTGCTAGCAGCTTAGCTATGGGACAGTCCTACGAGCAGTACTTC. Residues: CASSLAMGQSYEQYF.

This clonotype was counted at least ten times. The chain joins TRBV20-1 to TRBJ1-3; perhaps TRBD1 as D (5 bases). This CDR3 region has 13 residues. Between the trimmed V and J ends, which lost 1 base and 2 bases, there was a span of 6 bases. The V gene's germline CDR1 is DFQATT and CDR2 SNEGSKA (reference sequence). CDR3 in DNA: TGCAGTGCTAGAGCGGGGGCTGGAAACACCATATATTTT. Its protein product is CSARAGAGNTIYF.

For the CDR3, the DNA is TGCGCCAGCAGCAAAGACACGGCTGAAGCTTTCTTT. Translation gives CASSKDTAEAFF. The rearrangement uses TRBV5-1 and TRBJ1-1; D not certain. CDR1 and CDR2 (germline): SGHRS, YFSETQ. The CDR3 is 12 residues long. Trimming stripped 4 bases from V and 6 bases from J, with 10 bases between.

This clonotype came up many times. The chain recombines TRBV11-1 with TRBJ1-5; possible D gene TRBD1, 5 bases. The V gene lost 5 bases and the J gene lost 2 bases, with 7 bases spanning the gap. Germline assignment: CDR1 SGHAT and CDR2 FQDESV (reference sequence). The length of the CDR3 is 13 residues. The CDR3 is CASSMTGNQPQHF. The CDR3 nucleotides read TGTGCCAGCAGCATGACAGGCAATCAGCCCCAGCATTTT.

This clonotype was seen once. This may be a read error, as it is one base from a much larger clone. The chain combines TRBV19 with TRBJ2-1; 7 bases match TRBD1. Trimming at V came to 5 bases and at J to 6 bases, leaving 10 bases not matched to a gene. This CDR3 contains 15 residues. Germline values: CDR1 LNHDA, CDR2 SQIVND (reference sequence). This chain's CDR3 is CASSVRPGGSNEQFF. The CDR3 DNA follows: TGTGCCAGTAGTGTCCGGCCAGGGGGAAGCAATGAGCAGTTCTTC.

This clonotype was recorded many times. J is TRBJ2-5 and V is TRBV5-1; D possibly corresponds to TRBD1 (6 bases). The V gene's germline CDR1 is SGHRS and CDR2 YFSETQ. V lost 6 bases and J lost 5, with 23 bases in between. CDR3 length equals 16 residues. The CDR3 DNA sequence: TGCGCCAGCACCGTTCAACAGGGCTGGGGCTGGGAGACCCAGTACTTC. Its translation is CASTVQQGWGWETQYF.

This clonotype occurred many times. A junction end diverges from the germline sequence, so it may reflect a read error. CDR3 bases: TGTGCTAGCAGCCAAAGGGCAGAGACCCAGTACTTC. Protein product: CASSQRAETQYF. This chain connects TRBV7-7 to TRBJ2-5; D not certain. Per the germline V gene, CDR1 is SSHAT and CDR2 is FNYEAQ (reference sequence). The CDR3 contains 12 residues.

This clonotype was counted many times. The chain combines TRBV9 with TRBJ1-2, with 10 bases that match TRBD1. The trim removed 2 bases at V and 8 bases at J, leaving 6 bases unmatched. Per germline, CDR1 SGDLS and CDR2 YYNGEE. The CDR3 loop spans 14 amino acids. CDR3 region: CASSVSGTGAGYTF. The CDR3 coding sequence is TGTGCCAGCAGCGTCTCCGGGACAGGGGCAGGCTACACCTTC.

This clonotype is a singleton in its sample. A single base separates this from a much larger clone, so it may be a read error. This chain joins TRBV5-4 and TRBJ2-5; TRBD1 agrees at 7 bases. This CDR3 has 15 amino acids. From germline, CDR1 is SGHNT and CDR2 YYREEE (reference sequence). CDR3 loop: CASSGGEDREEIQYF. In nucleotides, the CDR3 is TGTGCCAGCAGCGGCGGAGAAGACAGGGAAGAGATCCAGTACTTC.

At least ten counts were recorded for this clonotype. This chain uses TRBV20-1 with TRBJ2-5, with 7 bases lining up with TRBD1. The length of the CDR3 is 13 residues. V trimming: 1 base; J trimming: 8 bases; junction bases outside the gene matches: 7. Per the germline V gene, CDR1 is DFQATT and CDR2 is SNEGSKA (reference sequence). This CDR3 is CSARVQGSGTQYF. As DNA, the CDR3 is TGCAGTGCTAGAGTACAGGGGTCGGGAACCCAGTACTTC.

This clonotype was recorded many times. V gene TRBV12-3 or TRBV12-4 combines with J gene TRBJ2-1; TRBD2 matches 8 bases. The CDR3 length is 15 residues. The ends lost 5 bases at V and 3 bases at J; junction bases unmatched: 6. Written as DNA, the CDR3 is TGTGCCAGCAGTCGCGCGCGGGGGGACTACAATGAGCAGTTCTTC. Translation: CASSRARGDYNEQFF.

This clonotype was counted ten times or more. V is TRBV20-1 and J is TRBJ1-5, with D perhaps matching TRBD1 (5 bases). The CDR3 contains 16 residues. Germline values: CDR1 DFQATT, CDR2 SNEGSKA (reference sequence). V was shortened by 0 bases and J by 7 bases, with 19 bases between the two germline ends. CDR3 sequence: CSARDKREGNWQPQHF. CDR3 bases: TGCAGTGCTAGAGATAAAAGGGAGGGGAATTGGCAGCCCCAGCATTTT.

Remarks on this clonotype: The junction differs from germline at one of its ends, possibly a read error. This CDR3 is CASSVGGRFSTVPTF. In DNA, the CDR3 is TGTGCCAGCAGCGTAGGTGGCAGGTTTTCCACCGTCCCGACTTTC. The chain couples TRBV9 to TRBJ2-6; D remains unclear. The CDR3 extends over 15 amino acids. Germline V lookup: CDR1 SGDLS, CDR2 YYNGEE. Supplemented by reference TRBV9 and TRBJ2-6, the full variable domain reads DSGVTQTPKHLITATGQRVTLRCSPRSGDLSVYWYQQSLDQGLQFLIQYYNGEERAKGNILERFSAQQFPDLHSELNLSSLELGDSALYFCASSVGGRFSTVPTFGAGSRLTVL.

There are a few counts of this clonotype. The chain combines TRBV28 with TRBJ2-7, with 7 bases aligning to TRBD2. This CDR3 spans 16 amino acids. Germline lookup yields CDR1 MDHEN and CDR2 SYDVKM. Trimming took 5 bases from V and 7 from J; bases not matched to a gene: 17. CDR3 loop: CASSPALPRGGWEQYF. CDR3 nucleotides: TGTGCCAGCAGTCCCGCCCTTCCCCGGGGAGGGTGGGAGCAGTACTTC. Together with reference TRBV28 and TRBJ2-7, the CDR3 gives the full variable domain: DVKVTQSSRYLVKRTGEKVFLECVQDMDHENMFWYRQDPGLGLRLIYFSYDVKMKEKGDIPEGYSVSREKKERFSLILESASTNQTSMYLCASSPALPRGGWEQYFGPGTRLTVT.

This clonotype was observed at least ten times. CDR3 amino acids: CASSLEGRGGLDEQFF. The DNA of the CDR3 is TGTGCCAGCAGCTTAGAGGGGCGGGGGGGCTTGGATGAGCAGTTCTTC. The rearrangement joins TRBV11-1 to TRBJ2-1; TRBD2 agrees at 9 bases. Looked up from germline, CDR1 is SGHAT and CDR2 is FQDESV (reference sequence). The CDR3 has 16 residues. V shed 1 base and J 8 bases; nucleotides not matched to a gene: 9.

This clonotype was detected ten times or more. The chain employs TRBV7-8 and TRBJ2-7, with TRBD1 identical over 8 bases. Germline V lookup: CDR1 SGHVS, CDR2 FQNEAQ. CDR3 length: 18 amino acids. Trimming at V came to 3 bases and at J to 2 bases, leaving 15 bases not matched to a gene. CDR3 in amino acids: CASSFDRLGGQATYEQYF. The CDR3 DNA sequence: TGTGCCAGCAGCTTCGATCGTTTGGGGGGACAGGCCACCTACGAGCAGTACTTC.

Turning to this clonotype: This may stem from a read error, because a much larger clone lies one nucleotide away. V is TRBV11-2 and J is TRBJ2-3, with TRBD2 matching over 7 bases. The CDR3 has 15 amino acids. In germline, CDR1 is SGHAT, CDR2 FQNNGV. The CDR3 reads CTSSDPGLRTDTQYF. DNA of the CDR3: TGTACCAGCAGCGATCCGGGACTACGGACAGATACGCAGTATTTT.

This clonotype was observed at least ten times. V and J are TRBV30 and TRBJ1-2, with unresolved D. Trimming pared 0 bases from V and 8 bases from J, leaving 10 bases between. Germline CDR1 reads GTSNPN; CDR2 reads SVGIG (reference sequence). The CDR3 sequence is 12 residues long. The CDR3 is CAWSVSAFGYTF. CDR3 DNA: TGTGCCTGGAGTGTAAGCGCCTTCGGCTACACCTTC. The entire variable domain, with the rest obtained from reference TRBV30 and TRBJ1-2, is as follows: SQTIHQWPATLVQPVGSPLSLECTVEGTSNPNLYWYRQAAGRGLQLLFYSVGIGQISSEVPQNLSASRPQDRQFILSSKKLLLSDSGFYLCAWSVSAFGYTFGSGTRLTVV.

This clonotype was detected many times. CDR3 protein: CASSDSSRGYGYTF. The CDR3 DNA sequence: TGTGCCAGCAGTGACTCGAGCAGGGGGTATGGCTACACCTTC. The rearrangement links TRBV6-4 to TRBJ1-2; 7 bases map to TRBD1. CDR3 length: 14 amino acids. Trimming cost V 0 bases and J 5 bases; bases outside gene matches: 3. Germline CDR1 MRHNA, CDR2 SNTAGT.

At least ten counts were recorded for this clonotype. The gene calls are TRBV9 and TRBJ2-1, with no clear D. CDR3 length equals 13 residues. Trimming removed 0 bases from V and 9 bases from J, with 10 bases in between. The germline V gene encodes CDR1 SGDLS and CDR2 YYNGEE. CDR3 DNA sequence: TGTGCCAGCAGCGTAGCCACATTTAGTGAGCAGTTCTTC. It codes for CASSVATFSEQFF. The full variable domain, with the rest looked up from reference TRBV9 and TRBJ2-1, is DSGVTQTPKHLITATGQRVTLRCSPRSGDLSVYWYQQSLDQGLQFLIQYYNGEERAKGNILERFSAQQFPDLHSELNLSSLELGDSALYFCASSVATFSEQFFGPGTRLTVL.

This clonotype was recorded at least ten times. This sequence joins TRBV20-1 and TRBJ2-1; 9 bases are shared with TRBD1. Per the germline V gene, CDR1 is DFQATT and CDR2 is SNEGSKA (reference sequence). This CDR3 region has 14 residues. The V gene end was trimmed by 7 bases and the J gene end by 2 bases; junction bases not matched to a gene: 6. The CDR3 here is CSGARDRAYNEQFF. DNA for the CDR3: TGCAGTGGAGCCCGGGACAGGGCCTACAATGAGCAGTTCTTC.